Presented here are 13 T cell receptor beta chains from one specimen sequenced in a study of beta chain features in type 1 diabetes. Expressed TCRB transcripts got sequenced, as all isolated RNA was reverse transcribed. TCRdb keeps only in-frame clones here, not all; method: immunoSEQ multiplex PCR. In the table there are roughly 330,000 clones, about 10% of which are singletons. Sequenced input: naive CD4+ T cells from blood. The receptor source for this set is a woman in her twenties or thirties in good health.

A few counts support this clone. The genes are TRBV7-3 and TRBJ2-3; 8 bases line up with TRBD2. Germline CDR1 and CDR2: SGHTA and FQGTGA. J gave up 8 bases and V 5 bases, and 9 bases lay outside the gene matches. This CDR3 is 14 amino acids long. The chain's CDR3 is CASSVSGSEVTQYF. DNA for the CDR3: TGTGCCAGCAGCGTCAGCGGGAGTGAAGTTACGCAGTATTTT.

A word on this clone: The identical CDR3 is also encoded by other nucleotide sequences in the sample. The chain uses TRBV7-9 and TRBJ2-7; 13 bases fit TRBD2. J gave up 1 base and V 5 bases, and 2 bases lay outside the gene matches. CDR3 size: 15 residues. Germline assignment: CDR1 SEHNR and CDR2 FQNEAQ (reference sequence). The CDR3, as DNA: TGTGCCAGCAGCAGACTAGCGGGAGGTTCCTACGAGCAGTACTTC. Translation gives CASSRLAGGSYEQYF.

The V gene is TRBV5-1, the J gene TRBJ2-7; the D gene is possibly TRBD1 (6 bases). This CDR3 is 16 amino acids long. Per germline, CDR1 SGHRS and CDR2 YFSETQ. V lost 2 bases and J 2 bases, leaving 17 bases between the germline ends. CDR3 DNA sequence: TGCGCCAGCAGCTTTGGACAGCCCTTGAACCCCTACGAGCAGTACTTC. It is translated as CASSFGQPLNPYEQYF. Full variable domain (remainder filled in from reference TRBV5-1 and TRBJ2-7): KAGVTQTPRYLIKTRGQQVTLSCSPISGHRSVSWYQQTPGQGLQFLFEYFSETQRNKGNFPGRFSGRQFSNSRSEMNVSTLELGDSALYLCASSFGQPLNPYEQYFGPGTRLTVT.

This clone is a singleton in its sample. The V gene is TRBV5-4, the J gene TRBJ2-3, with no clear D. Germline CDR1 SGHNT, CDR2 YYREEE (reference sequence). The CDR3 is 13 amino acids. V shed 7 bases and J shed 3 bases, with 12 bases lying between them. The CDR3, as DNA: TGTGCCAGCTTCGGAGATCGGACAGATACGCAGTATTTT. Translating it yields CASFGDRTDTQYF.

This rearrangement joins TRBV19 to TRBJ2-1; 13 nucleotides align to TRBD2. The CDR3 sequence is 15 residues long. V trimming: 3 bases; J trimming: 6 bases; junction bases outside the gene matches: 2. The germline gives CDR1 LNHDA, CDR2 SQIVND (reference sequence). In DNA, the CDR3 is TGTGCCAGTAGTATTTGGACTAGCGGGAGCAATGAGCAGTTCTTC. Translating it yields CASSIWTSGSNEQFF.

This clone was counted only a few times. This chain links TRBV21-1 with TRBJ2-7; the D call of TRBD1 is as the table states it, not checked on the DNA. TRBV21-1 is an annotated pseudogene. This CDR3 has 14 amino acids. The CDR3 DNA is TGTGCCAGCAGCGAGACAGGGGGCGGAGGCGAGCAGTACTTC. This sequence encodes CASSETGGGGEQYF.

The CDR3: CASSSTGGAGSDTQYF. The CDR3 coding sequence is TGTGCCAGCAGTTCGACAGGGGGCGCGGGGTCTGATACGCAGTATTTT. The chain employs TRBV27 and TRBJ2-3, with TRBD1 matching 10 bases. J was trimmed by 6 bases and V by 4 bases; bases with no gene match: 10. There are 16 residues in the CDR3. From germline, CDR1 is MNHEY and CDR2 SMNVEV (reference sequence).

This clone was found a few times. The genes are TRBV29-1 and TRBJ1-3; tentatively, D is TRBD1 (6 bases). The CDR3 consists of 14 residues. CDR1 and CDR2 from the germline V gene are SQVTM and ANQGSEA. Trimming removed 3 bases from V and 4 bases from J, with 13 bases in between. CDR3 sequence reads: CSVDRGQGGNTIYF. CDR3 nucleotides: TGCAGCGTTGATAGGGGACAAGGAGGAAACACCATATATTTT.

The V call is TRBV18, the J call TRBJ2-7, with D maybe TRBD1 (5 bases). Trimming shortened V by 3 bases and J by 0 bases, and 18 bases separated the two germline ends. The CDR3 loop spans 17 amino acids. Germline V gene sequence: CDR1 KGHSH, CDR2 LQKENI. Written as DNA, the CDR3 is TGTGCCAGCTCACCGGGGCGCGGCCATTGGGCCTCCTACGAGCAGTACTTC. Translating it yields CASSPGRGHWASYEQYF.

The chain recombines TRBV7-2 with TRBJ2-3; 12 bases line up with TRBD2. The CDR3 covers 14 residues. Germline V gives CDR1 SGHTA, CDR2 FQGNSA. After removal of 1 base from V and 9 bases from J, the junction contained 2 bases not matched to a gene. This CDR3 is CASSLDLAGGTQYF. CDR3 sequence (DNA): TGTGCCAGCAGCTTAGATCTAGCGGGAGGGACGCAGTATTTT.

This clone was seen only a few times. This chain joins TRBV5-1 and TRBJ2-3; 8 bases map to TRBD2. Germline CDR1 reads SGHRS; CDR2 reads YFSETQ. V was clipped by 4 bases and J by 2 bases; unmatched bases: 9. There are 16 residues in the CDR3. Written as DNA, the CDR3 is TGCGCCAGCAGCCCCGGGGTAGCGGGGAACACAGATACGCAGTATTTT. This gives the protein CASSPGVAGNTDTQYF.

This clone has just a few counts. The CDR3 DNA follows: TGTGCCAGCAGCTTTGATAGCGGGAGTCTATATGAGCAGTTCTTC. It encodes CASSFDSGSLYEQFF. The chain is built from TRBV5-4 and TRBJ2-1; 9 bases fit TRBD2. The V and J ends lost 2 bases and 8 bases, in that order; junction bases with no gene match: 8. This CDR3 region has 15 residues. Germline V CDR1 and CDR2: SGHNT, YYREEE (reference sequence).

The gene calls are TRBV4-2 and TRBJ2-1; a possible D gene is TRBD1 (5 bases). CDR1 is LGHNA and CDR2 is YNFKEQ in the germline V gene. V was clipped by 0 bases and J by 12 bases, with 12 bases between them. CDR3 size: 13 residues. In DNA form, the CDR3 reads TGTGCCAGCAGCCAAGAATCAGGGATGGGGCAGTTCTTC. This encodes CASSQESGMGQFF.